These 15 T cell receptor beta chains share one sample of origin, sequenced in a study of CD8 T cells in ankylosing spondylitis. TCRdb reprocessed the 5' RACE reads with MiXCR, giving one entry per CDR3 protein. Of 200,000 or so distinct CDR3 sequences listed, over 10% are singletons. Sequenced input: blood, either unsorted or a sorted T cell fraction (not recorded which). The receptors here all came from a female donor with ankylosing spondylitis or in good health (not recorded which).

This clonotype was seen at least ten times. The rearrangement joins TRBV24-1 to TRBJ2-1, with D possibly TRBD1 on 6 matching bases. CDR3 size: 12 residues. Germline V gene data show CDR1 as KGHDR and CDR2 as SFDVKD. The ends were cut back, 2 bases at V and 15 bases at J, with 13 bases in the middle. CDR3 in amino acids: CATSDSSDRPFF. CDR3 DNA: TGTGCCACCAGTGATTCCTCCGACAGGCCGTTCTTC.

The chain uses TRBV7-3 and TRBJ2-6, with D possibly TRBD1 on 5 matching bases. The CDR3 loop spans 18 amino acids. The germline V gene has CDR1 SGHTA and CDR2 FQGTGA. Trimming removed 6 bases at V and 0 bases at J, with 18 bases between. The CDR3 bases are TGTGCCAGCAGTAGAAGGGCAGGGCCCAGCTCTGGGGCCAACGTCCTGACTTTC. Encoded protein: CASSRRAGPSSGANVLTF.

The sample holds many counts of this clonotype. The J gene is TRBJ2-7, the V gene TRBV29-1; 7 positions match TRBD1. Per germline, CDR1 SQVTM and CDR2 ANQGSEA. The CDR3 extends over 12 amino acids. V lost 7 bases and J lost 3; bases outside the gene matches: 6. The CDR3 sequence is CSAGGQNYEQYF. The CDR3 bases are TGCAGCGCTGGGGGACAGAACTACGAGCAGTACTTC.

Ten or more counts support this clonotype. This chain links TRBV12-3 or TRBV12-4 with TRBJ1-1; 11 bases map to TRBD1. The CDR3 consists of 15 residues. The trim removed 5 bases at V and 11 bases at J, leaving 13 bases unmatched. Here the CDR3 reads CASSRHGQGASSAFF. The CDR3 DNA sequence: TGTGCCAGCAGTAGACATGGACAGGGGGCGTCTAGCGCTTTCTTT.

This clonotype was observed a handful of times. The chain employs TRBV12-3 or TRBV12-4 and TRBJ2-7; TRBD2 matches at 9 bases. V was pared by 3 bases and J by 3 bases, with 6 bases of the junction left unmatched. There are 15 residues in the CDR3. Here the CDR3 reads CASSFTSGLNYEQYF. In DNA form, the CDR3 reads TGTGCCAGCAGTTTCACTAGCGGGCTTAACTACGAGCAGTACTTC.

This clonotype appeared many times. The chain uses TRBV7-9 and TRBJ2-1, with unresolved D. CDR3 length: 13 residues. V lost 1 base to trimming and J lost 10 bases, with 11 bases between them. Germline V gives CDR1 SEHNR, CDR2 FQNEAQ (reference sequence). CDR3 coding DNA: TGTGCCAGCAGCTTAGTGGAGATCCGCGAGCAGTTCTTC. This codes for CASSLVEIREQFF.

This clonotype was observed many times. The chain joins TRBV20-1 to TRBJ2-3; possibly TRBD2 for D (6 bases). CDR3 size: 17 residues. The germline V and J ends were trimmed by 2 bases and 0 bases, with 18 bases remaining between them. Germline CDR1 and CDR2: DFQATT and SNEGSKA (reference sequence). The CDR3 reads CSARREGSGSSTDTQYF. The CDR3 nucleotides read TGCAGTGCTAGAAGGGAAGGAAGCGGGTCTAGCACAGATACGCAGTATTTT.

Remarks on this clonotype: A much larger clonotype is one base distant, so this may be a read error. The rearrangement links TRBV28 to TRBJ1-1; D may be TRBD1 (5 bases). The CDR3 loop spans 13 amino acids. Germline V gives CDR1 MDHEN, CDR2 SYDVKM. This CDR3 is CVSTIGGLTEAFF. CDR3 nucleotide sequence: TGTGTCAGCACCATTGGGGGGTTAACTGAAGCTTTCTTT.

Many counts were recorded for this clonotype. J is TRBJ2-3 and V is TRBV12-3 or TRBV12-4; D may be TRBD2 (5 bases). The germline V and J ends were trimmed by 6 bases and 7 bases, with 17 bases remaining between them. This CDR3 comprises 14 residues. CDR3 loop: CASSTPTPGNTQYF. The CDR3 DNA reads TGTGCCAGCAGCACACCGACCCCGGGAAATACGCAGTATTTT.

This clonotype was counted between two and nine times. The chain's CDR3 is CASSFRDSGYRFF. As DNA, the CDR3 is TGTGCCAGCAGCTTCAGAGACAGTGGGTATCGGTTCTTC. The chain combines TRBV7-2 with TRBJ2-1, with D tentatively TRBD1 (5 bases). This CDR3 comprises 13 residues. V was clipped by 3 bases and J by 15 bases, with 18 bases between them. The germline CDR1 and CDR2 sequences are SGHTA and FQGNSA.

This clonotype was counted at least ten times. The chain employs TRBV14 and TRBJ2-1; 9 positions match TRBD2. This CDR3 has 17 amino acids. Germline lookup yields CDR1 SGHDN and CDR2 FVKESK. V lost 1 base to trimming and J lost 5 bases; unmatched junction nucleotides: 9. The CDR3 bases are TGTGCCAGCAGCCAAGGGGAGCTAGCGGGATTCCACAATGAGCAGTTCTTC. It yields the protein CASSQGELAGFHNEQFF.

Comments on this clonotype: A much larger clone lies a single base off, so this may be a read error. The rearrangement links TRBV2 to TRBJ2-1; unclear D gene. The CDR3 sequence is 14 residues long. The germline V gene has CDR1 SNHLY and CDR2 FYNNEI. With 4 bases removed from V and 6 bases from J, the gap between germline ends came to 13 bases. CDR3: CASSAASSVNEQFF. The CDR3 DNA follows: TGTGCCAGCAGTGCGGCCAGTTCGGTCAATGAGCAGTTCTTC.

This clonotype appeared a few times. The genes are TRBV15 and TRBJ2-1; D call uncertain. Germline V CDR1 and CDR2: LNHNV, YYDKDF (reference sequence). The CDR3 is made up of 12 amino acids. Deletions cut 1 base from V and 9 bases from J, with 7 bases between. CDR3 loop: CATSRGLVEQFF. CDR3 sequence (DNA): TGTGCCACCAGCAGAGGTCTAGTTGAGCAGTTCTTC.

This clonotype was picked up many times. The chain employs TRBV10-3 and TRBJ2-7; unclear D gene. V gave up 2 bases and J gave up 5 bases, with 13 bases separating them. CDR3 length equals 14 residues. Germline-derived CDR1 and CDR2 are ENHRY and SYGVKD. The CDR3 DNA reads TGTGCCATCAGTGAGCGGAACCGTCCCGACGAGCAGTACTTC. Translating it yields CAISERNRPDEQYF.

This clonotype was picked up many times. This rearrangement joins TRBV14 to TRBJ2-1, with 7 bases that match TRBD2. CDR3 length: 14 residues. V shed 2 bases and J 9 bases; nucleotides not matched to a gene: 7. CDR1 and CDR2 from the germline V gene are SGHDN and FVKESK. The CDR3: CASSQFRGGSEQFF. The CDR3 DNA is TGTGCCAGCAGCCAATTCCGGGGAGGGAGTGAGCAGTTCTTC. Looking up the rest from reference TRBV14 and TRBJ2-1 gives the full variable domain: EAGVTQFPSHSVIEKGQTVTLRCDPISGHDNLYWYRRVMGKEIKFLLHFVKESKQDESGMPNNRFLAERTGGTYSTLKVQPAELEDSGVYFCASSQFRGGSEQFFGPGTRLTVL.